Below, one T cell receptor beta chain is given with its context. This clone's antigen is unknown. The record has no base qualities; no much larger clone is one base away. TCRbeta CDR3 regions were amplified from genomic DNA using the immunoSEQ Assay, a bias-controlled multiplex PCR. In the paper's pipeline: The number of nucleated cells in each sample was estimated from the amplification of reference gene primers within the assay. Sequence reads were collapsed and filtered to measure the absolute abundance of every unique TCRbeta CDR3 rearrangement. For each sample, productive Simpson clonality was calculated as the square root of Simpson's diversity index across productive rearrangements. The clones in this table, taken by TCRdb from immuneACCESS, are in-frame only. Not every clone is retained; where verified, under half of the shortfall comes from an unresolved V gene, and the cause of the rest is unknown. The V and J calls and clone size were taken over from that table, and D and trimming were inferred from the DNA. In this sample the table shows roughly 120,000 clones, less than 95% of which occur a single time. The top ten clones comprise 1.8% of the sample.

The collaborating institutions used their own protocols to collect whole blood in K2EDTA tubes. For TCRbeta analysis, collaborators shipped samples as frozen whole blood, isolated PBMCs, or DNA extracted from either of those sample types. Reading the germline V gene gives CDR1 SGHRS and CDR2 YFSETQ. There are 14 amino acids in the CDR3, from cysteine to phenylalanine inclusive. Just the 42-base CDR3 DNA is kept, in frame starting at base 1. Ends trimmed: V by 4 bases, J by 7 bases; bases unmatched to a gene: 8. This entry belongs to a study of blood T cell repertoires in COVID-19 (TCRdb year 2020). Context from the whole study: Collaborator samples came from the United States, Italy and Spain and covered acute and convalescent phases of COVID-19. The material from the prospective study consisted of cDNA or gDNA derived from T cells, B-cell-depleted T cells, or PBMCs. Subjects who had been exposed to COVID-19, were actively infected with it, or had recovered from it provided the deeply sampled blood TCRbeta repertoires that made up the dataset. The repertoires were released in a freely available public database meant as a resource for research on the immune response to SARS-CoV-2. Samples came from the ongoing ImmuneRACE study (first 160 participants) plus 1,254 subjects from 6 global collaborators. The sample metadata nearly always contained a de-identified subject ID, COVID-19 status, age in years and sex. HLA class I and class II types, where available, came from metadata supplied by the sample provider rather than from assay-based typing. What the work shows at the level of the full study, not this receptor alone: The amount of clinical and demographic metadata varied by source and participant and was provided uncurated.

The source material was peripheral blood. This receptor chain uses TRBV5-1 and TRBJ1-2, with 9 middle bases fitting TRBD1. The clonotype comes from a human donor with active COVID-19. The donor label of this sample is uncertain. DNA sequence: TGCGCCAGCAGCAGTACCGGGACAGGGAGTGGCTACACCTTC. Its amino acids are CASSSTGTGSGYTF.